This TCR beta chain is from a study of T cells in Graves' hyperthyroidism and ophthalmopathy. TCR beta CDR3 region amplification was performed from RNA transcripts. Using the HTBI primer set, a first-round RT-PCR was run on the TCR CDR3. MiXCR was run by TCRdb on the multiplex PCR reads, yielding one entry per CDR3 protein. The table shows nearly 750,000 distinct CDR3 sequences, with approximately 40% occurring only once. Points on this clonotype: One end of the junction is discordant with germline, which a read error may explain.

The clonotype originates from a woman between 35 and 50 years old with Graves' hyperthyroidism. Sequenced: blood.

The DNA for the CDR3 is TGTGCCAGCAGCCAAGATCGGGGTGGGGGAGCGGCCTACGAGCAGTACTTC. Its protein is CASSQDRGGGAAYEQYF. This rearrangement joins TRBV4-1 to TRBJ2-7; tentatively, D is TRBD1 or TRBD2 (5 bases each). This CDR3 comprises 17 residues. CDR1 and CDR2 from the germline V gene are MGHRA and YSYEKL.